A single sample is the source of the 25 T cell receptor beta chains below, sequenced in a study of CD8+CD57+ T cells in acquired aplastic anemia. The sequenced patients had an expansion of CD8+CD57+ cells seen by flow cytometry. TCR beta VDJ and CDR3 profiling used genomic DNA as template. TCRdb called the reads again in MiXCR, with one record for every CDR3 protein. Of about 170,000 distinct CDR3 sequences in the sample, 47% were seen once. The sequenced sample consisted of sorted CD4+, CD8+, or CD8+CD57+ T cells (not recorded which) from PBMCs. The origin of the receptors is a human donor with aplastic anemia.

This clonotype turned up a few times. This chain joins TRBV2 and TRBJ2-1; 7 bases map to TRBD1. The CDR3 has 13 residues. Germline CDR1 reads SNHLY; CDR2 reads FYNNEI. Trimming cost V 10 bases and J 0 bases; bases outside gene matches: 3. CDR3 sequence (DNA): TGTGCCATACGACAGGGCTCCTACAATGAGCAGTTCTTC. Translated: CAIRQGSYNEQFF.

The chain has TRBV6-5 and TRBJ2-7, with 9 positions matching TRBD2. Per the germline V gene, CDR1 is MNHEY and CDR2 is SVGAGI. The CDR3 contains 14 residues. With 2 bases clipped from V and 2 bases from J, the junction kept 1 base outside the gene matches. CDR3 in DNA: TGTGCCAGCAGTTACGGCGGGGGGGCCTACGAGCAGTACTTC. It is translated as CASSYGGGAYEQYF.

This rearrangement joins TRBV2 to TRBJ1-1; possible D gene TRBD1, 6 bases. There are 14 residues in the CDR3. Between the trimmed V and J ends, which lost 6 bases and 1 base, there was a span of 12 bases. Germline V lookup: CDR1 SNHLY, CDR2 FYNNEI. The CDR3, as DNA: TGTGCCAGCAGCAATTACAGGGCGAACACTGAAGCTTTCTTT. It specifies CASSNYRANTEAFF.

The V gene is TRBV2, the J gene TRBJ2-7; 7 positions agree with TRBD1. Germline lookup yields CDR1 SNHLY and CDR2 FYNNEI. The V segment lost 3 bases and the J segment 3 bases; nucleotides outside the gene matches: 5. The length of the CDR3 is 14 residues. CDR3 coding DNA: TGTGCCAGCAGTGATAGGACAGGTGGCTACGAGCAGTACTTC. Its protein product is CASSDRTGGYEQYF.

The chain recombines TRBV7-9 with TRBJ1-2; no firm D call. The V gene's germline CDR1 is SEHNR and CDR2 FQNEAQ (reference sequence). This CDR3 contains 13 residues. Trimming pared 2 bases from V and 4 bases from J, leaving 8 bases between. CDR3 amino acids: CASSLTRTYGYTF. The CDR3 region has the DNA TGTGCCAGCAGCTTAACAAGGACCTATGGCTACACCTTC.

The genes are TRBV10-3 and TRBJ2-5; tentatively, D is TRBD1 (6 bases). Looked up from germline, CDR1 is ENHRY and CDR2 is SYGVKD. The length of the CDR3 is 16 residues. Trimming removed 5 bases at V and 2 bases at J, with 18 bases between. CDR3 nucleotide sequence: TGTGCCATCAGTCACCAGGGAGAAGGGGGACAAGAGACCCAGTACTTC. Translating it yields CAISHQGEGGQETQYF.

In its sample, this clonotype was seen many times. The J gene is TRBJ2-1, the V gene TRBV9; D may be TRBD1 or TRBD2 (7 bases each). V gave up 3 bases and J gave up 8 bases, with 21 bases separating them. This CDR3 contains 16 residues. The V gene's germline CDR1 is SGDLS and CDR2 YYNGEE. The CDR3 DNA reads as TGTGCCAGCAGCGGGGGCGGGGGACAGCCTTTGGATGAGCAGTTCTTC. Protein: CASSGGGGQPLDEQFF.

The chain is built from TRBV9 and TRBJ2-3; D is ambiguous. Per germline, CDR1 SGDLS and CDR2 YYNGEE. V lost 3 bases, J lost 6 bases, and 11 bases lay in between. The CDR3 is made up of 13 amino acids. CDR3 sequence reads: CASSAEGRDTQYF. CDR3 in DNA: TGTGCCAGCAGCGCCGAAGGCCGGGATACGCAGTATTTT.

V usage is TRBV2 and J usage is TRBJ1-2; tentative D call: TRBD1 (5 bases). This CDR3 is built from 15 residues. V shed 10 bases and J shed 4 bases, with 22 bases lying between them. Germline V lookup: CDR1 SNHLY, CDR2 FYNNEI. The CDR3 spells CAILRDPTRGYGYTF. CDR3 sequence (DNA): TGTGCCATCCTCCGAGACCCAACGAGGGGCTATGGCTACACCTTC.

This rearrangement joins TRBV11-2 to TRBJ1-1; D gene ambiguous. The V end lost 1 base, the J end lost 8 bases, and 8 bases lay between the germline ends. The length of the CDR3 is 12 residues. In germline, CDR1 is SGHAT, CDR2 FQNNGV. The CDR3 loop reads CASSLGSEEAFF. The CDR3 region has the DNA TGTGCCAGCAGCTTAGGTTCCGAAGAAGCTTTCTTT.

The sample holds many counts of this clonotype. The chain recombines TRBV10-3 with TRBJ2-5; D is unclear. CDR3 size: 13 residues. V shed 1 base and J shed 2 bases, with 5 bases lying between them. Looked up from germline, CDR1 is ENHRY and CDR2 is SYGVKD. CDR3 residues: CAISEYRQETQYF. CDR3 coding DNA: TGTGCCATCAGTGAGTACAGACAAGAGACCCAGTACTTC.

This chain links TRBV11-2 with TRBJ1-1; no clear D. CDR1 is SGHAT, CDR2 FQNNGV, per germline. CDR3 length: 13 residues. V was clipped by 2 bases and J by 0 bases, with 4 bases between them. CDR3 DNA sequence: TGTGCCAGCAGCTTACCGCTGAACACTGAAGCTTTCTTT. Translated, it gives CASSLPLNTEAFF.

This clonotype was recorded many times. The rearrangement joins TRBV5-8 to TRBJ1-4; 9 bases fit TRBD1. The trim removed 3 bases at V and 7 bases at J, leaving 7 bases unmatched. Germline V gene data show CDR1 as SGHTS and CDR2 as YDEGEE. CDR3 size: 15 residues. The CDR3: CASSSLGQGGEKLFF. The CDR3 DNA reads TGTGCCAGCAGCTCACTGGGACAGGGTGGTGAAAAACTGTTTTTT.

CDR3 sequence reads: CASSLGIFAYNSPLHF. In nucleotides, the CDR3 is TGTGCCAGCAGCTTGGGTATTTTCGCCTATAATTCACCCCTCCACTTT. The chain is built from TRBV5-5 and TRBJ1-6; D not certain. Trimming shortened V by 0 bases and J by 2 bases, and 9 bases separated the two germline ends. CDR3 size: 16 residues. Germline values: CDR1 SGHKS, CDR2 YYEKEE (reference sequence).

This clonotype was seen ten or more times. V usage is TRBV10-3 and J usage is TRBJ1-2, with D possibly being TRBD1 (6 bases). This CDR3 has 15 amino acids. Per germline, CDR1 ENHRY and CDR2 SYGVKD. The V end lost 6 bases, the J end lost 4 bases, and 18 bases lay between the germline ends. The CDR3 DNA sequence: TGTGCCATCAGACAGGATCTGACAGGTACCTATGGCTACACCTTC. Protein sequence: CAIRQDLTGTYGYTF.

A remark on this clonotype: Relative to the germline gene, one junction end is altered; a read error may explain this. The genes are TRBV15 and TRBJ2-2; TRBD2 aligns across 11 bases. Germline CDR1 and CDR2: LNHNV and YYDKDF (reference sequence). The CDR3 totals 16 residues. The CDR3 DNA sequence: TGTGCCACCAGCGGAGATAGCGGGAGGGCCACCGGGGAGCTGTTTTTT. It encodes CATSGDSGRATGELFF.

Only one count was recorded for this clonotype. This CDR3 is missing its conserved last phenylalanine or tryptophan, likely due to a read error. The CDR3 sequence: CSARVESGVLAKNIQYL. CDR3 bases: TGCAGTGCTAGAGTAGAGTCCGGGGTACTAGCCAAAAACATTCAGTACCTC. The V and J genes are TRBV20-1 and TRBJ2-4, with a weak D call TRBD2 (5 bases). V was trimmed by 1 base and J by 0 bases, leaving 16 bases between them. This CDR3 contains 17 residues. Germline V gene sequence: CDR1 DFQATT, CDR2 SNEGSKA (reference sequence).

This clonotype showed up just once. J is TRBJ2-1 and V is TRBV9; TRBD2 agrees at 10 bases. Germline V lookup: CDR1 SGDLS, CDR2 YYNGEE. Trimming cost V 0 bases and J 5 bases; bases outside gene matches: 8. The CDR3 covers 17 residues. The CDR3 DNA reads as TGTGCCAGCAGCGTAGCTAGCGGGAGACTTCCCCACAATGAGCAGTTCTTC. Protein product: CASSVASGRLPHNEQFF.

Details on this clonotype: In this CDR3 the conserved last residue, phenylalanine or tryptophan, is missing, so a read error is likely. The chain couples TRBV4-2 to TRBJ2-1, with D perhaps TRBD1 (6 bases). Germline assignment: CDR1 LGHNA and CDR2 YNFKEQ. The CDR3 has 14 residues. V lost 4 bases and J lost 4, with 11 bases in between. The CDR3 DNA reads TGTGCCAGCAGCCGTACAGGGTCGTACAATGAGCAGTTCCTC. It is translated as CASSRTGSYNEQFL.

This clonotype was counted ten times or more. The V gene is TRBV20-1, the J gene TRBJ2-3; D may be TRBD2 (5 bases). Per germline, CDR1 DFQATT and CDR2 SNEGSKA (reference sequence). The CDR3 totals 15 residues. V was clipped by 0 bases and J by 0 bases, with 10 bases between them. In DNA, the CDR3 is TGCAGTGCTAGAGATTACCTAGCTAGCACAGATACGCAGTATTTT. It yields the protein CSARDYLASTDTQYF.

This clonotype was seen once. V gene TRBV15 combines with J gene TRBJ2-1, with D perhaps TRBD2 (6 bases). Germline V gene lookup returns CDR1 LNHNV and CDR2 YYDKDF (reference sequence). V was pared by 10 bases and J by 7 bases, with 26 bases between. CDR3 length: 16 amino acids. The CDR3 DNA reads TGTGCCAGCGCGTCGAAGGGGACTTTAGCGGCAAATGAGCAGTTCTTC. Translated: CASASKGTLAANEQFF.

This clonotype was seen repeatedly, ten times or more. The chain carries TRBV25-1 and TRBJ1-4; 8 positions match TRBD1. The CDR3 contains 15 residues. Germline CDR1 MGHDK, CDR2 SYGVNS. With V trimmed by 5 bases and J by 7 bases, 9 bases remained unmatched. The CDR3 bases are TGTGCCAGCAGTAGCCTGACAGGGGCTAGTGAAAAACTGTTTTTT. Residues: CASSSLTGASEKLFF.

This clonotype was detected only a few times. This chain joins TRBV3-1 and TRBJ2-5; the match to TRBD2 covers 11 bases. The J segment lost 4 bases and the V segment lost 2 bases, leaving 6 bases of the junction unmatched. This CDR3 is built from 16 residues. Germline lookup yields CDR1 LGHDT and CDR2 YNNKEL (reference sequence). The CDR3 loop is CASSQLAGGGVETQYF. Here the CDR3 DNA reads TGTGCCAGCAGCCAACTAGCGGGGGGCGGGGTAGAGACCCAGTACTTC.

The V and J genes are TRBV24-1 and TRBJ2-2, with D possibly being TRBD1 or TRBD2 (5 bases each). Germline loops: CDR1 KGHDR, CDR2 SFDVKD. The CDR3 consists of 17 residues. Between the trimmed V and J ends, which lost 3 bases and 7 bases, there was a span of 20 bases. The CDR3 reads CATSDARGNRQHGELFF. The CDR3 region has the DNA TGTGCCACCAGTGATGCGAGGGGAAATCGGCAGCACGGGGAGCTGTTTTTT.

The chain employs TRBV7-3 and TRBJ2-3; 11 nucleotides line up with TRBD2. Germline V gene sequence: CDR1 SGHTA, CDR2 FQGTGA. Trimming at V came to 2 bases and at J to 8 bases, leaving 3 bases not matched to a gene. The CDR3 runs to 14 residues. This CDR3 reads CASSLLAGGGTQYF. DNA for the CDR3: TGTGCCAGCAGCTTATTAGCGGGAGGGGGTACGCAGTATTTT. Looking up the rest from reference TRBV7-3 and TRBJ2-3 gives the full variable domain: GAGVSQTPSNKVTEKGKYVELRCDPISGHTALYWYRQSLGQGPEFLIYFQGTGAADDSGLPNDRFFAVRPEGSVSTLKIQRTERGDSAVYLCASSLLAGGGTQYFGPGTRLTVL.